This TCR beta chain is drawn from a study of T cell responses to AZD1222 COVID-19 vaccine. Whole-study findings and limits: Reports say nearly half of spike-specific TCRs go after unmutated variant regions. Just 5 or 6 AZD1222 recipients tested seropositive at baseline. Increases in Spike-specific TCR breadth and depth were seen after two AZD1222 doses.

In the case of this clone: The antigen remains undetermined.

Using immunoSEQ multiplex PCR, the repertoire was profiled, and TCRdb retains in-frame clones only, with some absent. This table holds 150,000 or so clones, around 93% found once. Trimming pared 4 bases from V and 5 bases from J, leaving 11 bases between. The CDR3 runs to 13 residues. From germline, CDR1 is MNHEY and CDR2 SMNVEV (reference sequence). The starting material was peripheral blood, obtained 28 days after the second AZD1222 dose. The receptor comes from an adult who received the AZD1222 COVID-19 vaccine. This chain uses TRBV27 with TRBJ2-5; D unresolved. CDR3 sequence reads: CASSWRLRETQYF. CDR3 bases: TGTGCCAGCAGTTGGCGGCTTCGTGAGACCCAGTACTTC.